Below, one T cell receptor beta chain is given with its context. Antigen: not known. This specimen belongs to a study of CD8+ T cells in alopecia areata. Regarding the study as a whole: TCRs were shared less clearly across patients than in mice, possibly for HLA-related reasons.

cDNA reverse transcribed from extracted RNA served as the sequencing template. Sequenced by immunoSEQ multiplex PCR; TCRdb stores in-frame clones only, minus some. The sample shows roughly 200,000 clones, 63% of them seen only once. The CDR3 sequence is 15 residues long. Germline V gene lookup returns CDR1 MNHEY and CDR2 SVGAGI. Trimming removed 6 bases from V and 5 bases from J, with 16 bases in between. The V and J genes are TRBV6-5 and TRBJ2-2; D is undetermined. The clonotype was recovered from a human donor with alopecia areata. The starting material was CD4+ T cells sorted from blood, obtained at week 0. This CDR3 is CASSPLWAQTGELFF. As DNA, the CDR3 is TGTGCCAGCAGCCCATTGTGGGCGCAGACCGGGGAGCTGTTTTTT.